This entry features one T cell receptor beta chain sequence. The source of the sample is a study of fetal regulatory T cell absence and autoimmunity. Sequencing was at survey level. TCRdb's copy holds only in-frame clones and misses some; the assay was immunoSEQ multiplex PCR. The data contain about 46,000 clones, just under 85% of them singletons. The sequence was obtained from a newborn boy with IPEX syndrome. The material sequenced was cord blood.

CDR3 residues: CASSLRSVRRRSGNTIYF. The CDR3, as DNA: TGTGCCAGCAGCTTACGAAGTGTCCGGCGCCGCTCTGGAAACACCATATATTTT. The gene calls are TRBV7-2 and TRBJ1-3; the D is unclear. Germline CDR1 is SGHTA and CDR2 is FQGNSA. This CDR3 region has 18 residues. V lost 2 bases and J 0 bases, leaving 17 bases between the germline ends. Full variable domain (missing parts from reference TRBV7-2 and TRBJ1-3): GAGVSQSPSNKVTEKGKDVELRCDPISGHTALYWYRQSLGQGLEFLIYFQGNSAPDKSGLPSDRFSAERTGGSVSTLTIQRTQQEDSAVYLCASSLRSVRRRSGNTIYFGEGSWLTVV.